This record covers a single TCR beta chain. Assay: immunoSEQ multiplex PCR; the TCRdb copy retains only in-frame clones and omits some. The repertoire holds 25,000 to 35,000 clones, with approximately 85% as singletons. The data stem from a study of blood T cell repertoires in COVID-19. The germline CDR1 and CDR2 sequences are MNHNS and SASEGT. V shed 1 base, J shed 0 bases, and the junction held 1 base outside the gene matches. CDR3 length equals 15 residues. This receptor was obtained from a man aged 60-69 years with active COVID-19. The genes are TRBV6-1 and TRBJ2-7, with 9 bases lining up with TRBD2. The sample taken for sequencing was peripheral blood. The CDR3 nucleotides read TGTGCCAGCAGTGAAGTTAGCGGGAGCTCCTACGAGCAGTACGTC. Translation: CASSEVSGSSYEQYV.